One and the same sample provided the 21 T cell receptor beta chains below, sequenced in a study of CD8+CD57+ T cells in acquired aplastic anemia. It was genomic DNA that served as the template for profiling TCR beta VDJ and CDR3. TCRdb used MiXCR to reprocess the reads, holding one entry per CDR3 protein. In the table there are tens of thousands of distinct CDR3 sequences, 75% to 85% of which are singletons. The sample comprised sorted CD4+, CD8+, or CD8+CD57+ T cells (not recorded which) from PBMCs. These TCRs come from a human donor in good health, serving as a control.

Remarks on this clonotype: One junction end disagrees with the germline gene, perhaps due to a read error. The chain recombines TRBV10-2 with TRBJ2-2, with TRBD2 matching 7 bases. Germline V lookup: CDR1 WSHSY, CDR2 SAAADI. This CDR3 is 16 amino acids long. For the CDR3, the DNA is TGTGCCAGCAGCGTAGTCCCGGGGGGGAACACCGGGGAGCTGTTTTTT. This encodes CASSVVPGGNTGELFF.

This clonotype was seen only once. The V and J genes are TRBV7-8 and TRBJ1-5; D might be TRBD1 (5 bases). Germline V gives CDR1 SGHVS, CDR2 FQNEAQ. The germline V and J ends were trimmed by 2 bases and 1 base, with 9 bases remaining between them. This CDR3 spans 15 amino acids. The CDR3 reads CASSLTGRSNQPQHF. The CDR3 region has the DNA TGTGCCAGCAGCTTAACGGGACGGAGCAATCAGCCCCAGCATTTT.

This clonotype is deemed medium-sized. This chain connects TRBV3-1 to TRBJ2-7; possible D gene TRBD1, 6 bases. The ends were cut back, 4 bases at V and 10 bases at J, with 11 bases in the middle. Germline loops: CDR1 LGHDT, CDR2 YNNKEL (reference sequence). This CDR3 is 11 amino acids long. The CDR3 region is CASSPEDSQYF. CDR3 sequence (DNA): TGTGCCAGCAGCCCCGAGGACAGTCAGTACTTC.

This rearrangement joins TRBV7-3 to TRBJ2-2, with TRBD2 matching over 8 bases. CDR1 and CDR2 (germline): SGHTA, FQGTGA. This CDR3 contains 16 residues. Trimming at V came to 5 bases and at J to 1 base, leaving 6 bases not matched to a gene. CDR3 residues: CASSPISGGNTGELFF. The CDR3 DNA is TGTGCCAGCAGCCCCATCAGCGGGGGGAACACCGGGGAGCTGTTTTTT.

For this clonotype: At one end the junction does not follow the germline gene, possibly because of a read error. The CDR3 nucleotides read TGTGCCAGCAGCCTAGCGGGATACTACGAGCAGTACTTC. Protein sequence: CASSLAGYYEQYF. This sequence joins TRBV7-9 and TRBJ2-7, with 9 bases identical to TRBD2. Per germline, CDR1 SEHNR and CDR2 FQNEAQ (reference sequence). The CDR3 has 13 residues.

V usage is TRBV29-1 and J usage is TRBJ1-2; D call uncertain. The V and J ends lost 2 bases and 4 bases respectively, with 17 bases between them. The CDR3 runs to 15 residues. Germline CDR1 is SQVTM and CDR2 is ANQGSEA. The CDR3 sequence is CSVEKGGDIGYGYTF. In DNA, the CDR3 is TGCAGCGTTGAAAAGGGTGGTGACATCGGCTATGGCTACACCTTC. The full variable domain, its missing parts supplied by reference TRBV29-1 and TRBJ1-2, is SAVISQKPSRDICQRGTSLTIQCQVDSQVTMMFWYRQQPGQSLTLIATANQGSEATYESGFVIDKFPISRPNLTFSTLTVSNMSPEDSSIYLCSVEKGGDIGYGYTFGSGTRLTVV.

The chain is built from TRBV2 and TRBJ2-7, with D possibly being TRBD2 (6 bases). V dropped 11 bases and J dropped 5 bases, with 19 bases sitting between them. Germline CDR1 SNHLY, CDR2 FYNNEI. CDR3 length equals 13 residues. CDR3 in amino acids: CARGSEGSNEQYF. For the CDR3, the DNA is TGTGCCCGGGGGAGCGAGGGCAGTAACGAGCAGTACTTC.

CDR3 region: CASSESIRLNTEAFF. The CDR3, as DNA: TGCGCCAGCAGTGAGTCGATACGGTTGAACACTGAAGCTTTCTTT. The chain uses TRBV10-2 and TRBJ1-1; D is uncertain. V was cut by 0 bases and J by 0 bases, with 8 bases left in between. The CDR3 has 15 amino acids. CDR1 and CDR2 (germline): WSHSY, SAAADI.

The rearrangement links TRBV7-2 to TRBJ1-2; D gene ambiguous. This CDR3 region has 13 residues. CDR1 and CDR2 (germline): SGHTA, FQGNSA. Between the trimmed V and J ends, which lost 7 bases and 5 bases, there was a span of 14 bases. For the CDR3, the DNA is TGTGCCAGCACCCAGCCCGCGGAGTATGGCTACACCTTC. Translated, it gives CASTQPAEYGYTF.

A remark on this clonotype: Germline is not matched at one junction end, which may reflect a read error. This chain joins TRBV27 and TRBJ2-3; 8 positions agree with TRBD1. This CDR3 is built from 16 residues. Germline V lookup: CDR1 MNHEY, CDR2 SMNVEV (reference sequence). CDR3 in amino acids: CASSFSTGASTDTQYF. The CDR3 nucleotides are TGTGCGAGCAGTTTCTCGACAGGGGCGAGCACAGATACGCAGTATTTT.

The chain couples TRBV15 to TRBJ2-1; tentatively, D is TRBD2 (5 bases). The germline gives CDR1 LNHNV, CDR2 YYDKDF (reference sequence). V was shortened by 10 bases and J by 9 bases, with 13 bases between the two germline ends. CDR3 size: 11 residues. The CDR3, as DNA: TGTGCCAGCAATAGGCGGGCTGAGCAGTTCTTC. It encodes CASNRRAEQFF.

The rearrangement uses TRBV5-1 and TRBJ1-2; 9 nucleotides agree with TRBD1. Germline loops: CDR1 SGHRS, CDR2 YFSETQ. V shed 4 bases and J 5 bases; nucleotides not matched to a gene: 3. This CDR3 comprises 13 residues. Here the CDR3 reads CASSPGTGYGYTF. In nucleotides, the CDR3 is TGCGCCAGCAGCCCCGGGACAGGGTATGGCTACACCTTC.

This rearrangement joins TRBV29-1 to TRBJ2-7; TRBD2 aligns across 8 bases. The CDR3 extends over 13 amino acids. Looked up from germline, CDR1 is SQVTM and CDR2 is ANQGSEA. Trimming took 7 bases from V and 3 from J; bases not matched to a gene: 8. The CDR3, as DNA: TGCAGCGCCGGGAGGGGACTCGGCTACGAGCAGTACTTC. Residues: CSAGRGLGYEQYF.

This clonotype was seen only once. The chain carries TRBV24-1 and TRBJ2-1; possible D gene TRBD1, 6 bases. Per germline, CDR1 KGHDR and CDR2 SFDVKD. The CDR3 is made up of 15 amino acids. Trimming took 9 bases from V and 3 from J, leaving 17 bases between them. In DNA, the CDR3 is TGTGCCACCGGTACAGGGTCACCCGGCTACAATGAGCAGTTCTTC. Translating gives CATGTGSPGYNEQFF.

This rearrangement joins TRBV4-3 to TRBJ2-7, with TRBD2 matching 7 bases. The CDR3 has 14 amino acids. Germline-derived CDR1 and CDR2 are LGHNA and YSLEER. Trimming took 0 bases from V and 7 from J; bases not matched to a gene: 6. The CDR3 coding sequence is TGCGCCAGCAGCCAAGACGCGGGGGTGGGGGAGCAGTACTTC. Translation: CASSQDAGVGEQYF.

The chain couples TRBV7-7 to TRBJ2-1; 11 positions match TRBD1. The V and J ends lost 4 bases and 9 bases, in that order; junction bases with no gene match: 5. From germline, CDR1 is SSHAT and CDR2 FNYEAQ (reference sequence). The CDR3 has 14 amino acids. The DNA for the CDR3 is TGTGCCAGCAGCTACGGACAGGGGGCGGGTGAGCAGTTCTTC. The encoded protein is CASSYGQGAGEQFF.

Here the CDR3 reads CASSLEQGEEKLFF. The CDR3 bases are TGTGCCAGCAGCCTAGAACAGGGGGAGGAAAAACTGTTTTTT. The chain links TRBV7-8 to TRBJ1-4, with 8 bases that match TRBD1. The germline V gene has CDR1 SGHVS and CDR2 FQNEAQ. CDR3 length: 14 amino acids. V lost 5 bases, J lost 8 bases, and 7 bases stayed unmatched.

J is TRBJ1-5 and V is TRBV19; D unresolved. Germline assignment: CDR1 LNHDA and CDR2 SQIVND (reference sequence). The CDR3 runs to 14 residues. Trimming took 6 bases from V and 0 from J, leaving 9 bases between them. The CDR3 protein is CASSLDHSNQPQHF. DNA for the CDR3: TGTGCCAGTAGCTTAGACCATAGCAATCAGCCCCAGCATTTT.

A remark on this clonotype: It is likely a read error, because the conserved phenylalanine at the end of the CDR3 is missing. CDR3 region: CAGSEGHDNSPLHL. The CDR3 DNA reads as TGTGCCGGCAGTGAGGGGCACGATAATTCACCCCTCCACCTT. The chain links TRBV6-1 to TRBJ1-6; D is possibly TRBD1 (5 bases). The CDR3 has 14 residues. Per germline, CDR1 MNHNS and CDR2 SASEGT.

As to this clonotype: This CDR3 fails to terminate in the conserved phenylalanine or tryptophan, so it likely reflects a read error. No DNA is shown, since the ends of the CDR3 on it are uncertain; the CDR3 is the one TCRdb lists. The rearrangement joins TRBV24-1 to TRBJ1-4; TRBD1 is taken as the D call from the table, unchecked against the DNA. The CDR3 spans 8 amino acids, including both terminal residues. Germline V gives CDR1 KGHDR, CDR2 SFDVKD. CDR3 loop: CATGRRPG.

This clonotype is large in the sample. The V call is TRBV5-6, the J call TRBJ1-6, with D possibly being TRBD1 (6 bases). There are 18 residues in the CDR3. Germline loops: CDR1 SGHDT, CDR2 YYEEEE. Trimming cost V 0 bases and J 0 bases, with 13 bases left between them. CDR3 nucleotides: TGTGCCAGCAGCTTGGGGGGGCCTCTAAGCTCCTATAATTCACCCCTCCACTTT. As protein: CASSLGGPLSSYNSPLHF.